One sample yielded the 21 T cell receptor beta chains listed below, sequenced in a study of cytomegalovirus exposure and HLA in healthy donors (dated by TCRdb to 2016 to 2017). The library relied on the immunoSEQ multiplex PCR assay. The multiplex PCR relied on a mix of 60 forward primers for TCR Vbeta segments and 13 reverse primers for TCR Jbeta segments. TCRdb took this table from immuneACCESS and kept in-frame rearrangements with V and J called. Such tables lack part of the clones; where checked against another copy, unresolved V genes explain under half of the gap, and the rest is unexplained. This sample's table lists some 150,000 clones. Roughly 2.6% of the sample is held by the ten biggest clonotypes. The sequenced sample was PBMCs. The receptors derive from a man aged 35 to 55 in good health and CMV-seronegative.

This rearrangement joins TRBV2 to TRBJ2-7; unclear D gene. Trimming took off 7 bases at V and 4 bases at J, with 17 bases between the two ends. CDR1 SNHLY and CDR2 FYNNEI come from the germline V gene. There are 14 residues in the CDR3. In DNA, the CDR3 is TGTGCCAGCAACGGCCAGGCTTTCAGTTACGAGCAGTACTTC. This gives the protein CASNGQAFSYEQYF.

The chain uses TRBV6-1 and TRBJ1-1; D gene uncertain. V shed 10 bases and J shed 5 bases, with 20 bases lying between them. Germline-derived CDR1 and CDR2 are MNHNS and SASEGT. The CDR3 runs to 14 residues. The CDR3 DNA sequence: TGTGCCACGAGGGAAGGGTTTCGAGGAACTGAAGCTTTCTTT. It codes for CATREGFRGTEAFF.

The chain has TRBV7-2 and TRBJ1-1; D is possibly TRBD1 (6 bases). The V and J ends lost 0 bases and 5 bases respectively, with 22 bases between them. The germline V gene encodes CDR1 SGHTA and CDR2 FQGNSA. CDR3 length: 18 amino acids. The CDR3 DNA reads as TGTGCCAGCAGCTTAGCGGCGGTTTGGCAGGGGCAAGGTACTGAAGCTTTCTTT. It codes for CASSLAAVWQGQGTEAFF. Together with reference TRBV7-2 and TRBJ1-1, the CDR3 gives the full variable domain: GAGVSQSPSNKVTEKGKDVELRCDPISGHTALYWYRQSLGQGLEFLIYFQGNSAPDKSGLPSDRFSAERTGGSVSTLTIQRTQQEDSAVYLCASSLAAVWQGQGTEAFFGQGTRLTVV.

The chain carries TRBV7-2 and TRBJ2-7, with D maybe TRBD1 (6 bases). CDR1 is SGHTA and CDR2 is FQGNSA in the germline V gene. V lost 5 bases and J lost 6, with 23 bases in between. The CDR3 extends over 16 amino acids. The chain's CDR3 is CASSLMAVTGSGEQYF. DNA of the CDR3: TGTGCCAGCAGCCTCATGGCCGTTACAGGGTCGGGCGAGCAGTACTTC.

The V gene is TRBV7-8, the J gene TRBJ2-4; D call uncertain. The CDR3 sequence is 15 residues long. V was clipped by 5 bases and J by 0 bases, with 11 bases between them. Germline values: CDR1 SGHVS, CDR2 FQNEAQ. The CDR3 sequence is CASSGRQLAKNIQYF. The CDR3 DNA follows: TGTGCCAGCAGCGGCAGGCAGCTAGCCAAAAACATTCAGTACTTC.

This chain connects TRBV7-2 to TRBJ1-2; D not resolved. This CDR3 is 13 amino acids long. The V and J ends lost 5 bases and 8 bases respectively, with 15 bases between them. Germline values: CDR1 SGHTA, CDR2 FQGNSA. As DNA, the CDR3 is TGTGCCAGCAGCCCCGCGGTCCTGAAAGGCTACACCTTC. This gives the protein CASSPAVLKGYTF.

V gene TRBV10-3 combines with J gene TRBJ2-1, with TRBD2 matching 8 bases. Germline loops: CDR1 ENHRY, CDR2 SYGVKD. The CDR3 covers 14 residues. V gave up 8 bases and J gave up 4 bases; unmatched junction bases: 7. CDR3 amino acids: CAIGRAGGYNEQFF. The CDR3 nucleotides read TGTGCCATCGGACGGGCGGGGGGTTACAATGAGCAGTTCTTC.

The chain couples TRBV5-1 to TRBJ2-5; 7 bases are shared with TRBD1. There are 14 residues in the CDR3. Looked up from germline, CDR1 is SGHRS and CDR2 is YFSETQ. J gave up 1 base and V 3 bases, and 3 bases lay outside the gene matches. CDR3 DNA sequence: TGCGCCAGCAGCTCCTCAGGGGGCCAAGAGACCCAGTACTTC. This sequence encodes CASSSSGGQETQYF.

The J gene is TRBJ2-5, the V gene TRBV6-5; 13 bases line up with TRBD2. Germline V gene data show CDR1 as MNHEY and CDR2 as SVGAGI. Germline trimming cut 5 bases from V and 5 bases from J; bases unmatched to any gene: 5. This CDR3 has 15 amino acids. The CDR3 DNA is TGTGCCAGCAGTCCCTGGGGACTAGCGGGGGAGACCCAGTACTTC. Translated, it gives CASSPWGLAGETQYF.

This sequence joins TRBV6-5 and TRBJ1-6; tentative D call: TRBD1 (6 bases). CDR3 length: 14 amino acids. Trimming took 5 bases from V and 9 from J, leaving 14 bases between them. Germline lookup yields CDR1 MNHEY and CDR2 SVGAGI. The CDR3 nucleotides read TGTGCCAGCAGTACGACAGGAGACTTTTCACCCCTCCACTTT. It yields the protein CASSTTGDFSPLHF.

V is TRBV10-2 and J is TRBJ2-2; a weak D match, TRBD2 (7 bases). Germline CDR1 WSHSY, CDR2 SAAADI. The CDR3 has 16 amino acids. V was trimmed by 4 bases and J by 3 bases, leaving 15 bases between them. DNA of the CDR3: TGCGCCAGCAGTGTAGGGGGGGGAGGGGACACCGGGGAGCTGTTTTTT. This codes for CASSVGGGGDTGELFF.

The V gene is TRBV15, the J gene TRBJ2-5, with D maybe TRBD2 (5 bases). The end of the DNA aligns better with TRBJ2-7, so the J call may be wrong. The CDR3 has 14 amino acids. Per germline, CDR1 LNHNV and CDR2 YYDKDF (reference sequence). CDR3 coding DNA: TGTGCCACCAGCAGTCTTGGGAGCTCCTACGAGCAGTACTTC. The encoded protein is CATSSLGSSYEQYF.

This rearrangement joins TRBV4-3 to TRBJ1-5; the D is unclear. Looked up from germline, CDR1 is LGHNA and CDR2 is YSLEER. CDR3 length equals 14 residues. Trimming left V 1 base short and J 3 bases short, with 7 bases between. The CDR3 sequence is CASSQAWPNQPQHF. The CDR3 DNA reads as TGCGCCAGCAGCCAAGCCTGGCCCAATCAGCCCCAGCATTTT.

The chain combines TRBV7-2 with TRBJ1-2; 10 bases agree with TRBD1. Germline assignment: CDR1 SGHTA and CDR2 FQGNSA. The CDR3 length is 15 residues. V dropped 1 base and J dropped 4; count of bases not matched to a gene: 3. Here the CDR3 reads CASSLEGTGVYGYTF. As DNA, the CDR3 is TGTGCCAGCAGCTTAGAAGGGACAGGGGTCTATGGCTACACCTTC.

The rearrangement joins TRBV4-1 to TRBJ1-5, with D unclear. CDR3 length equals 16 residues. Trimming removed 1 base from V and 5 bases from J, with 15 bases in between. The germline V gene encodes CDR1 MGHRA and CDR2 YSYEKL. As DNA, the CDR3 is TGCGCCAGCAGCCAAGGTTTAGGGTCGGGAGATCAGCCCCAGCATTTT. It is translated as CASSQGLGSGDQPQHF.

The chain recombines TRBV29-1 with TRBJ2-5; D ambiguous. The CDR3 covers 12 residues. Germline CDR1 SQVTM, CDR2 ANQGSEA. V lost 4 bases and J lost 5, with 11 bases in between. The CDR3 here is CSVGYRLETQYF. The CDR3 DNA sequence: TGCAGCGTTGGATATCGACTGGAGACCCAGTACTTC. Based on the CDR3 plus reference TRBV29-1 and TRBJ2-5, the full variable domain is SAVISQKPSRDICQRGTSLTIQCQVDSQVTMMFWYRQQPGQSLTLIATANQGSEATYESGFVIDKFPISRPNLTFSTLTVSNMSPEDSSIYLCSVGYRLETQYFGPGTRLLVL.

The chain links TRBV7-8 to TRBJ1-5; possible D gene TRBD1, 5 bases. This CDR3 region has 19 residues. The germline V gene has CDR1 SGHVS and CDR2 FQNEAQ. Trimming took 4 bases from V and 0 from J, leaving 22 bases between them. CDR3 DNA sequence: TGTGCCAGCAGCTCGCGTGGGGCAGGGTCCCTTTATAGCAATCAGCCCCAGCATTTT. Translating gives CASSSRGAGSLYSNQPQHF.

This rearrangement joins TRBV7-2 to TRBJ2-6, with a weak D call TRBD1 (6 bases). Trimming removed 1 base from V and 2 bases from J, with 6 bases in between. The CDR3 sequence is 15 residues long. CDR1 and CDR2 from the germline V gene are SGHTA and FQGNSA. The CDR3 spells CASSLGQAGANVLTF. For the CDR3, the DNA is TGTGCCAGCAGCTTAGGACAGGCTGGGGCCAACGTCCTGACTTTC.

In regard to this clone: A read error may produce the germline difference seen at one junction end. The chain joins TRBV6-1 to TRBJ2-3; 8 bases match TRBD2. Per the germline V gene, CDR1 is MNHNS and CDR2 is SASEGT. CDR3 length: 13 residues. The CDR3 here is CASSGTSRDTQYF. For the CDR3, the DNA is TGTGCCAGCAGTGGGACTAGCAGAGATACGCAGTATTTT.

The gene calls are TRBV4-1 and TRBJ1-4, with 9 bases that match TRBD1. The V gene end was trimmed by 0 bases and the J gene end by 6 bases; junction bases not matched to a gene: 5. CDR3 length: 16 residues. Germline lookup yields CDR1 MGHRA and CDR2 YSYEKL. The CDR3 DNA follows: TGCGCCAGCAGCCAAGAAAGGGACAGGGCCTATGAAAAACTGTTTTTT. Residues: CASSQERDRAYEKLFF.

The genes are TRBV5-6 and TRBJ2-2; 7 nucleotides agree with TRBD2. V dropped 4 bases and J dropped 2; count of bases not matched to a gene: 8. Per the germline V gene, CDR1 is SGHDT and CDR2 is YYEEEE. This CDR3 spans 16 amino acids. This chain's CDR3 is CASSPGLAENTGELFF. The CDR3 DNA follows: TGTGCCAGCAGCCCAGGGCTAGCGGAAAACACCGGGGAGCTGTTTTTT.